The clone carrying this T cell receptor (beta chain) was recorded at least ten times. This sample is part of a study of T cells in Graves' hyperthyroidism and ophthalmopathy. Over 18 months, lack of ophthalmopathy progression marked Graves' hyperthyroidism as stable. Uncontrolled infection, other autoimmune disease, pregnancy and lactation each barred patients from inclusion. Diagnosis rested on symptoms, serum thyroxine and TRAb, thyroid ultrasound, and orbital computed tomography. Amplification of TCR beta CDR3 regions used RNA as the template. The HTBI primer set was used in a first-round RT-PCR of the TCR CDR3. Each CDR3 protein is one row after TCRdb ran MiXCR on the multiplex PCR reads. The profile shows around 700,000 distinct CDR3 sequences, about a third of them singletons. The CDR3 totals 15 residues. CDR1 is LNHNV, CDR2 YYDKDF, per germline (reference sequence). V was clipped by 0 bases and J by 8 bases, with 14 bases between them.

The chain links TRBV15 to TRBJ1-5; D is uncertain. The sequence was collected from a woman aged 40 to 49 with Graves' hyperthyroidism. The sequenced material came from blood. The CDR3 DNA is TGTGCCACCAGCAGAGATCCCCAGGTCGGGAAGCCCCAGCATTTT. This gives the protein CATSRDPQVGKPQHF.